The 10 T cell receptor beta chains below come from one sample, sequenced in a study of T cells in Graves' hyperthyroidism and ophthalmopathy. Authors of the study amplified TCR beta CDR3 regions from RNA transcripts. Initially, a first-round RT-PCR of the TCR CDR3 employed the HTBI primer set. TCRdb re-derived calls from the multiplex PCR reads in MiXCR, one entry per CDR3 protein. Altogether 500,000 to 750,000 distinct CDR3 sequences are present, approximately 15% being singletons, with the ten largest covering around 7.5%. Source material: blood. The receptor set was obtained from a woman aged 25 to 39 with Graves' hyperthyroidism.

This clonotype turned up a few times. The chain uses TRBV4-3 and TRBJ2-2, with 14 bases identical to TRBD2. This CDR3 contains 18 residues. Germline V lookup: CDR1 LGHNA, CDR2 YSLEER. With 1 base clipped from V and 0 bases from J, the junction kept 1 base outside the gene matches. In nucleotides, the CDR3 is TGCGCCAGCAGCCAAGCGACTAGCGGGAGGGCGAACACCGGGGAGCTGTTTTTT. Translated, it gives CASSQATSGRANTGELFF.

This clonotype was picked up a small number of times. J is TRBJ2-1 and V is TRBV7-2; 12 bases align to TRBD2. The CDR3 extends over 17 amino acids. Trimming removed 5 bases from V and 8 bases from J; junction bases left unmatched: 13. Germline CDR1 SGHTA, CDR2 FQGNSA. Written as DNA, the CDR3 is TGTGCCAGCAGCACGCTAGCGGGAGGGCCGCCTGGCGATGAGCAGTTCTTC. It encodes CASSTLAGGPPGDEQFF.

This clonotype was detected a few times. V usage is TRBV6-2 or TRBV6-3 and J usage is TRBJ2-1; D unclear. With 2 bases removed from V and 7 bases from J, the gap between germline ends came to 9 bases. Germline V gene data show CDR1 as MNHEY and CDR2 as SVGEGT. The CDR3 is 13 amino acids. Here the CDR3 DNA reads TGTGCCAGCAGTTACAGCTCGAAAAATGAGCAGTTCTTC. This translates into CASSYSSKNEQFF.

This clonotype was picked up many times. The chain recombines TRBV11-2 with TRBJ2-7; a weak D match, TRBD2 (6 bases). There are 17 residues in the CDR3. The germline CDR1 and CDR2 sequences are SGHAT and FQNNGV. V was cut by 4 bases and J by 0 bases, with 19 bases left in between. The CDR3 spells CASSSPWGDRSSYEQYF. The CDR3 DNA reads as TGTGCCAGCAGCTCTCCCTGGGGGGATCGGAGCTCCTACGAGCAGTACTTC. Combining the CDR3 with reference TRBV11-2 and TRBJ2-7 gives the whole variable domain EAGVAQSPRYKIIEKRQSVAFWCNPISGHATLYWYQQILGQGPKLLIQFQNNGVVDDSQLPKDRFSAERLKGVDSTLKIQPAKLEDSAVYLCASSSPWGDRSSYEQYFGPGTRLTVT.

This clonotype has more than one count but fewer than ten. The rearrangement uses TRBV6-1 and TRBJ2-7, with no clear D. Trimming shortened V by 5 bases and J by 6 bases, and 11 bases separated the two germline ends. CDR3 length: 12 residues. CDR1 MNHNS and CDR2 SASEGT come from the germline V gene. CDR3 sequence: CASSSVRGEQYF. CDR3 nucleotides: TGTGCCAGCAGTTCTGTCAGAGGCGAGCAGTACTTC.

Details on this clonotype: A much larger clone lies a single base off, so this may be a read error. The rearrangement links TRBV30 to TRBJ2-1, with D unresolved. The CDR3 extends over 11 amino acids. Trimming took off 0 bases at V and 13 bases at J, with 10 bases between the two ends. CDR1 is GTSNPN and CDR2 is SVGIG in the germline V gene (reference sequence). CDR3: CAWSVGDIQFF. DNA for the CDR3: TGTGCCTGGAGTGTTGGTGACATTCAGTTCTTC.

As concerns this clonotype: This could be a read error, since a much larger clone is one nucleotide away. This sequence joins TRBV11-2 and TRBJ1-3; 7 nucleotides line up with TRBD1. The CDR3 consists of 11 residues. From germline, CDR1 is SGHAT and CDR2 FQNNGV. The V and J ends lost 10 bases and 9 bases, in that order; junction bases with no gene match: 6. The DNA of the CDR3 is TGTGCCACGGGACAGCCGTCCACCATATATTTT. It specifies CATGQPSTIYF.

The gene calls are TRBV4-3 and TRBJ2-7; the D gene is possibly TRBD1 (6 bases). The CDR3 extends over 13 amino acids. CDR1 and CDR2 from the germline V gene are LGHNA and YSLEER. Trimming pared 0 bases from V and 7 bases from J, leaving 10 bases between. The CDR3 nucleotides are TGCGCCAGCAGCCAAGACAGGGGAGCTGAGCAGTACTTC. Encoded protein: CASSQDRGAEQYF.

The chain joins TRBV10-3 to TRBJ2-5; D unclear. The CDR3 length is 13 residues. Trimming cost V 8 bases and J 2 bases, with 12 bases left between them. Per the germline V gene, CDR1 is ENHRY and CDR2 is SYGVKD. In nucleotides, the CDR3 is TGTGCCATCGCCCAAAACCAACAAGAGACCCAGTACTTC. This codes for CAIAQNQQETQYF.

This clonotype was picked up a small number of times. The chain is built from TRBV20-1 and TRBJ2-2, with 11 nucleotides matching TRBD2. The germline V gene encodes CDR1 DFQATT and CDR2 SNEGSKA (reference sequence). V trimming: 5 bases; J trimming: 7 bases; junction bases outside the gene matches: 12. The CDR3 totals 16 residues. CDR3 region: CSAGYSGRAFIGELFF. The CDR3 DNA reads TGCAGTGCTGGATATAGCGGGAGGGCCTTTATCGGGGAGCTGTTTTTT.